Listed below are T cell receptor beta chains from one sample, sequenced in a study of cytomegalovirus exposure and HLA in healthy donors. Measured with immunoSEQ multiplex PCR; TCRdb has only the in-frame clones, and not every one. The sample has under 130,000 clones, more than 75% seen once; the top ten hold approximately 10%. The material sequenced was PBMCs. The source of these receptors is a woman between 18 and 29 years old in good health and CMV-seropositive. CDR3s include the opening cysteine and the closing phenylalanine or tryptophan. D genes are given only for firm matches.

NA | TRBJ2-2 | TRBV7-9 | TGTGCCAGCAACCCTCCGCTGGCAGGGGCGAACGTCGGGGAGCTGTTTTTT | CASNPPLAGANVGELFF
NA | TRBJ1-1 | TRBV9 | TGTGCCAGCAGCACCCACCAGACAGGACGGAACACTGAAGCTTTCTTT | CASSTHQTGRNTEAFF
TRBD2 | TRBJ2-7 | TRBV11-2 | TGTGCCAGCAGCTTAGTAACTAGCGGGAGGAACGAGCAGTACTTC | CASSLVTSGRNEQYF
TRBD1 | TRBJ2-3 | TRBV7-9 | TGTGCCAGCAGCCCGGGACAGATTGGGTCGCAGTATTTT | CASSPGQIGSQYF
NA | TRBJ1-3 | TRBV6-6 | TGTGCCAGCAGTTACGACAGGAGCGGAGGAAACACCATATATTTT | CASSYDRSGGNTIYF
NA | TRBJ1-1 | TRBV7-2 | TGTGCCAGCAGCCGGTGGCGGGGGGAGGGGTACACTGAAGCTTTCTTT | CASSRWRGEGYTEAFF
TRBD2 | TRBJ2-5 | TRBV28 | TGTGCCAGCAGTTCCGGGGCCCTAGCGGGAACGGAGACCCAGTACTTC | CASSSGALAGTETQYF
NA | TRBJ2-5 | TRBV29-1 | TGCAGCGTTGACGGGGTAGGGAGACAAGAGACCCAGTACTTC | CSVDGVGRQETQYF
NA | TRBJ1-2 | TRBV5-1 | TGCGCCAGCACCCGGGACTCCGACTATGGCTACACCTTC | CASTRDSDYGYTF
TRBD1 | TRBJ1-2 | TRBV6-5 | TGTGCCAGCAGACCGACAGGGGTGAACTATGGCTACACCTTC | CASRPTGVNYGYTF
TRBD1 | TRBJ1-3 | TRBV4-3 | TGCGCCAGCAGCCAAGATCCAGGGGGTACTGGAAACACCATATATTTT | CASSQDPGGTGNTIYF
NA | TRBJ1-2 | TRBV4-1 | TGCGCCAGCACTTCGCTGGGAGGCTATGGCTACACCTTC | CASTSLGGYGYTF
TRBD2 | TRBJ2-1 | TRBV30 | TGTGCCTGGAGTCCACAACTTAGCGGGGGGCAGTTCTTC | CAWSPQLSGGQFF
TRBD2 | TRBJ2-2 | TRBV7-3 | TGTGCCAGCAGCCTCTACGGTGGAGCGGGGGACACCGGGGAGCTGTTTTTT | CASSLYGGAGDTGELFF